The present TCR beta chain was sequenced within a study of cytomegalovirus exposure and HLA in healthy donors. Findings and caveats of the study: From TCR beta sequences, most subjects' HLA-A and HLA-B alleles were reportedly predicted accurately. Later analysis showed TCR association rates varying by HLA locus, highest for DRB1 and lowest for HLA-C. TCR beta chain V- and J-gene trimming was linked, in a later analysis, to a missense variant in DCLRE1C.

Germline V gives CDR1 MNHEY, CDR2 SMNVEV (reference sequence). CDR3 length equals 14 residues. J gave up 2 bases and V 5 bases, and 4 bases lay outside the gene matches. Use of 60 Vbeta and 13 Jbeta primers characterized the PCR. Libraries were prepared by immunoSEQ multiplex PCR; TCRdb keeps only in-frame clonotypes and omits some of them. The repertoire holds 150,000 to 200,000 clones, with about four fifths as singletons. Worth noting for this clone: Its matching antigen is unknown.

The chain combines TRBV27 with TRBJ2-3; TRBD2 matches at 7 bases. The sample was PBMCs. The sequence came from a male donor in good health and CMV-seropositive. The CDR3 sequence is CASSRAGVTDTQYF. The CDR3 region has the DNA TGTGCCAGCAGTAGGGCGGGAGTCACAGATACGCAGTATTTT.